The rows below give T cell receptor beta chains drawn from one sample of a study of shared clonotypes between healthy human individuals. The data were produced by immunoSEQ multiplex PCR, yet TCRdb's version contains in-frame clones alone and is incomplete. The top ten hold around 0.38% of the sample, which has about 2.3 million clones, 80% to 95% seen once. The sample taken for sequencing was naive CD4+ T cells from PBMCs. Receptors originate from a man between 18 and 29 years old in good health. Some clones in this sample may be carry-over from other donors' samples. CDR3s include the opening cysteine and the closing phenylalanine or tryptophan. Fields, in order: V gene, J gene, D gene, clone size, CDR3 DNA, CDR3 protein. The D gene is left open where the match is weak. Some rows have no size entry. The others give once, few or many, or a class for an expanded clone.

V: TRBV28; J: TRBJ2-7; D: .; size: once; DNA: TGTGCCAGCAGTTTAGGCGACCATCGGGACACATACTACGAGCAGTACTTC; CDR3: CASSLGDHRDTYYEQYF
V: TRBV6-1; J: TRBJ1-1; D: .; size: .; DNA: TGTGCCAGCAGTAAACAGGGAGCATTGAACACTGAAGCTTTCTTT; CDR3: CASSKQGALNTEAFF
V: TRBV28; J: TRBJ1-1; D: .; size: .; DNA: TGTGCCAGCAGTTTGACGGCTGGGAACACTGAAGCTTTCTTT; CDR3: CASSLTAGNTEAFF
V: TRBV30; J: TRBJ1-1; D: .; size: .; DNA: TGTGCCTGGAGTCTAGTCATGAACACTGAAGCTTTCTTT; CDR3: CAWSLVMNTEAFF
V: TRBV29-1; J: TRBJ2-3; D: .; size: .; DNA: TGCAGCGCCCGCTGGCGGGATTACACAGATACGCAGTATTTT; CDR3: CSARWRDYTDTQYF
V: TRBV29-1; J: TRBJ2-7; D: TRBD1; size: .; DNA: TGCAGCACTCGAACCGGGACAGCGACCTACGAGCAGTACTTC; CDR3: CSTRTGTATYEQYF
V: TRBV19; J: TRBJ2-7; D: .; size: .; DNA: TGTGCCAGTAGCCAGACAGATTACGAGCAGTACTTC; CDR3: CASSQTDYEQYF
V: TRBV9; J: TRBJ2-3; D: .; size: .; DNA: TGTGCCAGCAGCGTAGAGGTCGGTACGCAGTATTTT; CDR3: CASSVEVGTQYF
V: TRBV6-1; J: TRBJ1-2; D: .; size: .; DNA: TGTGCCAGCAGTGAATCGGACTATGGCTACACCTTC; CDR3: CASSESDYGYTF
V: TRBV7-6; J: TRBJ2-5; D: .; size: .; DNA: TGTGCCAGCAGCGTGGGTCTAAGGGAGGTTAAAGAGACCCAGTACTTC; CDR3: CASSVGLREVKETQYF
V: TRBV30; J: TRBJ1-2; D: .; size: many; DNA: TGTGCCTGGATGGGGGTTGGCTACACCTTC; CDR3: CAWMGVGYTF
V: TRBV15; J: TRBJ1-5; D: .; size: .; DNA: TGTGCCACCAGCACGCTCCGGGGGGGGTATCAGCCCCAGCATTTT; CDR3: CATSTLRGGYQPQHF
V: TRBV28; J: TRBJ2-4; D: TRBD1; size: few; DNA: TGTGCCAGCAGTAAGGGACAGAAAAACATTCAGTACTTC; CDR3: CASSKGQKNIQYF
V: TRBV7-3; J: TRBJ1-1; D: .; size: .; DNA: TGTGCCAGCAGCCCTGAAAGAGGCACTGAAGCTTTCTTT; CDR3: CASSPERGTEAFF
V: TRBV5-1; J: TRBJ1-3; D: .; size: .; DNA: TGCGCCAGCAGACAAGACCCTTCCGGGAACACCATATATTTT; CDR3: CASRQDPSGNTIYF
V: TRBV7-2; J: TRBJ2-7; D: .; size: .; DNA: TGTGCCAGCAGCTTATTAGGTGGGAGCTCCTACGAGCAGTACTTC; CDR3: CASSLLGGSSYEQYF
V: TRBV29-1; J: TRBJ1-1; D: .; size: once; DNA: TGCCTCGCTTCATTTCCCGGCACTGAAGCTTTCTTT; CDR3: CLASFPGTEAFF
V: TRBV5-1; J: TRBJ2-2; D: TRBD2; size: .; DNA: TGCGCCAGCAGCTTGCCGGGAGGGAACACCGGGGAGCTGTTTTTT; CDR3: CASSLPGGNTGELFF
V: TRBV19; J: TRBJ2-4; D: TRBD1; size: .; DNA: TGTGCCAGTAGTATACAGGGGGTTGGAGACATTCAGTACTTC; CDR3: CASSIQGVGDIQYF
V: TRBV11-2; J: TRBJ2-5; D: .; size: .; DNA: TGTGCCAGCAGCTTAGAGATGGAGACCCAGTACTTC; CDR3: CASSLEMETQYF
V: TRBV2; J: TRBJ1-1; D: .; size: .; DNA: TGTGCCAGCAACGGACAGTTCAACACTGAAGCTTTCTTT; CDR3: CASNGQFNTEAFF
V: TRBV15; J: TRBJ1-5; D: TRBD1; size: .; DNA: TGTGCCACCAGCAGGGGTGGGACAGGGGGCGGTCAGCCCCAGCATTTT; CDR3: CATSRGGTGGGQPQHF
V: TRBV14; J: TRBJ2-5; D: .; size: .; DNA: TGTGCCAGCAGCCGAGACAAGGCCCGGGAGACCCAGTACTTC; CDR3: CASSRDKARETQYF
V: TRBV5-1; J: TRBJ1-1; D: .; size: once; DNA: TGCGCCAGCAGCTTGGCCACCGGGTTCACTGAAGCTTTCTTT; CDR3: CASSLATGFTEAFF
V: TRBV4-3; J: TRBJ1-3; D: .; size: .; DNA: TGCGCCAGCAGCCGGCAGCAAACTGGAAACACCATATATTTT; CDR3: CASSRQQTGNTIYF
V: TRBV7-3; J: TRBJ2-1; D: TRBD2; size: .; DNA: TGTGCCAGCAGCTTAGCAGCGGGGTCCTACAATGAGCAGTTCTTC; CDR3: CASSLAAGSYNEQFF
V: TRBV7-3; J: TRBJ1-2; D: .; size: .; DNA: TGTGCCAGCAGCCCAGGGACCAAGGGGAACTATGGCTACACCTTC; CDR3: CASSPGTKGNYGYTF
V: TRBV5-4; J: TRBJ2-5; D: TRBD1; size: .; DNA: TGTGCCAGCAGCTGGGCTGGGACAGGGGTCCGAGAGACCCAGTACTTC; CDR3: CASSWAGTGVRETQYF
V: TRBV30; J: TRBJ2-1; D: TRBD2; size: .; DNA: TGTGCCTGGAGTACTAGCGGTTACAATGAGCAGTTCTTC; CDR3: CAWSTSGYNEQFF
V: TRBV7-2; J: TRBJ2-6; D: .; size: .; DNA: TGTGCCAGCAGCTTACTCGGGAATTTCGGGGCCAACGTCCTGACTTTC; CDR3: CASSLLGNFGANVLTF
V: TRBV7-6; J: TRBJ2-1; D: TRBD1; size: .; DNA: TGTGCCAGCAGCTTCTCCATTAGCCGGGACAGGGGACGGGATGAGCAGTTCTTC; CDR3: CASSFSISRDRGRDEQFF
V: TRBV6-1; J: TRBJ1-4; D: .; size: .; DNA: TGTGCCAGCAGGGGAAGTGAAAAACTGTTTTTT; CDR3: CASRGSEKLFF
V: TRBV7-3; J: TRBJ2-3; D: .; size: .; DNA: TGTGCCAGCAGCTCTTCAGGGACAGATACGCAGTATTTT; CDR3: CASSSSGTDTQYF
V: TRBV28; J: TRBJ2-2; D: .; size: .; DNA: TGTGCCAGCACCGGAGGGGGCACCGGGGAGCTGTTTTTT; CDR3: CASTGGGTGELFF
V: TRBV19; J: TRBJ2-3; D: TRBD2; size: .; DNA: TGTGCCAGTAGGAAACTAGCGGGAGGTACAGATACGCAGTATTTT; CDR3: CASRKLAGGTDTQYF
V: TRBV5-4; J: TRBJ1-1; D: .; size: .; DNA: TGTGCCAGCAGCTTGGGTTCGCCTATGAACACTGAAGCTTTCTTT; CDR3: CASSLGSPMNTEAFF
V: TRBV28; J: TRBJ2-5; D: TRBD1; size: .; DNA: TGTGCCAGCAGTCCCGGACAGGGGGTGAAAGGGGAGACCCAGTACTTC; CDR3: CASSPGQGVKGETQYF
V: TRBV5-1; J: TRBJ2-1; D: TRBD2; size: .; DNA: TGCGCCAGCAGCCCGGAACCGGGACTAGCGGGGTCATACAATGAGCAGTTCTTC; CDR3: CASSPEPGLAGSYNEQFF
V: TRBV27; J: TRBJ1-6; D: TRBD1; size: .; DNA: TGTGCCAGCAGTGCTCACACGGGACAGTGGGATTCACCCCTCCACTTT; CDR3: CASSAHTGQWDSPLHF
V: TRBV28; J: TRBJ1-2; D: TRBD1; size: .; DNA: TGTGCCAGCAGTAGCGGGACAGGTACCACGCTCTATGGCTACACCTTC; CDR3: CASSSGTGTTLYGYTF